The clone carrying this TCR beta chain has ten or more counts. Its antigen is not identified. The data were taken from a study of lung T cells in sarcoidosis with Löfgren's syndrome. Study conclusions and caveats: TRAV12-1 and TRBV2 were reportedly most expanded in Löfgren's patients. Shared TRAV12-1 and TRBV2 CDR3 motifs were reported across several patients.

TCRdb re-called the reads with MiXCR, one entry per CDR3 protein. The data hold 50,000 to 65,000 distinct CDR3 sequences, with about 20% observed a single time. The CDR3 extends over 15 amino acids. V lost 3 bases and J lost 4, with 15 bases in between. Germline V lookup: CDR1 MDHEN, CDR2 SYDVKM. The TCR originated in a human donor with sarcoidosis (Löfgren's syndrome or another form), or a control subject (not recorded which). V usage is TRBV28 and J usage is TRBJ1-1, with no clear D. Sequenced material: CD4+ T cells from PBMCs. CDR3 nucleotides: TGTGCCAGCAGTTTCCCCAACGAGGCCCCCACTGAAGCTTTCTTT. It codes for CASSFPNEAPTEAFF.